This TCR beta chain stems from a study of blood T cell repertoires in COVID-19. Study-wide context: There were acute and convalescent COVID-19 samples, and they came from the United States, Italy and Spain.

The authors' processing: Nucleated cell counts were estimated from reference gene primer amplification. Assay used: immunoSEQ multiplex PCR; TCRdb lists only in-frame clones, some missing. V and J calls and clone size are given by that table; D and trimming were obtained from the DNA. The table includes some 390,000 clones, more than 75% detected once. The CDR3 loop spans 13 amino acids. Trimming pared 7 bases from V and 5 bases from J, leaving 13 bases between. The V gene's germline CDR1 is SGHNT and CDR2 YYREEE (reference sequence). The specimen was peripheral blood. The clonotype comes from a woman in her sixties or seventies with COVID-19, enrolled during active disease. The V and J genes are TRBV5-4 and TRBJ2-1, with D uncertain. CDR3 sequence (DNA): TGTGCCAGCTCCCAAAAATCGGACAATGAGCAGTTCTTC. Translation: CASSQKSDNEQFF.